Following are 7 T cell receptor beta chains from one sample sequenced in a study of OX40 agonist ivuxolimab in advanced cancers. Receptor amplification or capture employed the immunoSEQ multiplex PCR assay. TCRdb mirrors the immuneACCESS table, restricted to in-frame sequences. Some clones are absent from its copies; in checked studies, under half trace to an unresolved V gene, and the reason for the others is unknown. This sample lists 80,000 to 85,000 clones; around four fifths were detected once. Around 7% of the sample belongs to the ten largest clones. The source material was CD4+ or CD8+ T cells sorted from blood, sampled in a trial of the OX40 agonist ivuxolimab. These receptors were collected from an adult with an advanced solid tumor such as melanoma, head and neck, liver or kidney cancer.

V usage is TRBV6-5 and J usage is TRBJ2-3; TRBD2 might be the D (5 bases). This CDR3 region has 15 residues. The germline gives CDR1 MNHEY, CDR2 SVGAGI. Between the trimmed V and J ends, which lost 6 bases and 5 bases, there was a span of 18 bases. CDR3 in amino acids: CASRSGPRRRDTQYF. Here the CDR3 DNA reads TGTGCCAGCAGATCCGGACCACGGAGGCGAGATACGCAGTATTTT.

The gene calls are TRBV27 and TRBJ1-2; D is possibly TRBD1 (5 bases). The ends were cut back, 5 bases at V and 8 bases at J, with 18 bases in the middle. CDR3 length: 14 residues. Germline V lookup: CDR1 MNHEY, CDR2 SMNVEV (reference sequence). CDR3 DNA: TGTGCCAGCAGTAACTCCGGGACCTACTTGGGCTACACCTTC. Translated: CASSNSGTYLGYTF.

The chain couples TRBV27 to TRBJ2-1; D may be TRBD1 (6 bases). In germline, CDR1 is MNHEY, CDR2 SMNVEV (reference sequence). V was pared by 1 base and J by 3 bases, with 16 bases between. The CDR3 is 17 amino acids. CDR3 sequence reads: CASSLYSGQYLYNEQFF. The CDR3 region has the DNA TGTGCCAGCAGTTTATACTCTGGACAGTATCTCTACAATGAGCAGTTCTTC.

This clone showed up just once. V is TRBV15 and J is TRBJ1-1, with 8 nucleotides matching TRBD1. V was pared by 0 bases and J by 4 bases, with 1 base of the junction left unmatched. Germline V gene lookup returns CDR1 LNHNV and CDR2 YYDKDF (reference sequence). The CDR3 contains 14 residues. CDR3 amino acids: CATSRDGQGTEAFF. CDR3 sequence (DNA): TGTGCCACCAGCAGAGACGGACAGGGCACTGAAGCTTTCTTT. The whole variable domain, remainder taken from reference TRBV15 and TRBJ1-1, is DAMVIQNPRYQVTQFGKPVTLSCSQTLNHNVMYWYQQKSSQAPKLLFHYYDKDFNNEADTPDNFQSRRPNTSFCFLDIRSPGLGDTAMYLCATSRDGQGTEAFFGQGTRLTVV.

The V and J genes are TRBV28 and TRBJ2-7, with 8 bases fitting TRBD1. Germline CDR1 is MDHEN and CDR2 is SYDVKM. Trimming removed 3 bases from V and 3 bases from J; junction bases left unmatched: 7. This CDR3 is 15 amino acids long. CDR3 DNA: TGTGCCAGCAGTTTTCGGGGGACAGGAAGCTACGAGCAGTACTTC. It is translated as CASSFRGTGSYEQYF. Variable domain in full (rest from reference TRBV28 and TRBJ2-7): DVKVTQSSRYLVKRTGEKVFLECVQDMDHENMFWYRQDPGLGLRLIYFSYDVKMKEKGDIPEGYSVSREKKERFSLILESASTNQTSMYLCASSFRGTGSYEQYFGPGTRLTVT.

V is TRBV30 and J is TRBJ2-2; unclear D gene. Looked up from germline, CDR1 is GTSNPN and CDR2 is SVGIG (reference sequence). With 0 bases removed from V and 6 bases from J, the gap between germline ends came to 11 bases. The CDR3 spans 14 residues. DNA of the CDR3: TGTGCCTGGAGTGTAAGTCAGGTTTCCGGGGAGCTGTTTTTT. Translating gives CAWSVSQVSGELFF.

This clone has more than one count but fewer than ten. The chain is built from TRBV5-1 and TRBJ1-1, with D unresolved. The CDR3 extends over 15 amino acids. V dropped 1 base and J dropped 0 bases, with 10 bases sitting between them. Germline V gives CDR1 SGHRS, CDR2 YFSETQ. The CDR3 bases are TGCGCCAGCAGCTTGTTTGACGGTCTGAACACTGAAGCTTTCTTT. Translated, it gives CASSLFDGLNTEAFF.